The TCR beta chain described here comes from a study of cytomegalovirus exposure and HLA in healthy donors. The study, taken as a whole, reports: A later analysis reportedly found fewer N-insertions in an Asian-associated ancestry cluster than the approximately 670-donor mean. Later genetic work tied a missense DCLRE1C variant to beta-chain V and J trimming.

The study ran its PCR with 60 Vbeta and 13 Jbeta primers. Profiling relied on immunoSEQ multiplex PCR, and the TCRdb table lists in-frame clones only, not all of them. The sample has 99,000 or so clones, roughly 70% seen once; the top ten hold 1.3%. As regards this clone: Its antigen is currently unknown.

Sequenced input: PBMCs. This sequence was found in a man between 40 and 49 years old in good health and CMV-seronegative.

DNA for the CDR3: TGTGCCAGCAGAAACGCGGCCAATCCAAACTATGGCTACACCTTC. It specifies CASRNAANPNYGYTF. This sequence joins TRBV2 and TRBJ1-2; D gene unclear. The CDR3 is 15 residues long. Trimming removed 6 bases from V and 2 bases from J, with 16 bases in between. Looked up from germline, CDR1 is SNHLY and CDR2 is FYNNEI.